The sequence of this T cell receptor beta chain was determined in a study of T cell responses to AZD1222 COVID-19 vaccine. Whole-study results and caveats: Researchers took repertoire samples only after the peak T cell response had come. Baseline seropositivity characterized only a handful of AZD1222 recipients.

Worth noting for this clone: Antigen: not known.

Method: immunoSEQ multiplex PCR; TCRdb's copy keeps in-frame clones and lacks some. The table shows more than 150,000 clones, with more than 85% occurring only once. The sample in question was peripheral blood, obtained 28 days after the second AZD1222 dose. This receptor was identified in an adult who received the AZD1222 COVID-19 vaccine.

The DNA for the CDR3 is TGTGCCAGCCGCGACAGGGTCCAAGAGACCCAGTACTTC. It translates to CASRDRVQETQYF. The chain recombines TRBV18 with TRBJ2-5, with 7 bases lining up with TRBD1. Losses at the gene ends were 8 bases for V and 1 base for J; bases not matched to a gene: 4. This CDR3 contains 13 residues. Germline CDR1 reads KGHSH; CDR2 reads LQKENI.